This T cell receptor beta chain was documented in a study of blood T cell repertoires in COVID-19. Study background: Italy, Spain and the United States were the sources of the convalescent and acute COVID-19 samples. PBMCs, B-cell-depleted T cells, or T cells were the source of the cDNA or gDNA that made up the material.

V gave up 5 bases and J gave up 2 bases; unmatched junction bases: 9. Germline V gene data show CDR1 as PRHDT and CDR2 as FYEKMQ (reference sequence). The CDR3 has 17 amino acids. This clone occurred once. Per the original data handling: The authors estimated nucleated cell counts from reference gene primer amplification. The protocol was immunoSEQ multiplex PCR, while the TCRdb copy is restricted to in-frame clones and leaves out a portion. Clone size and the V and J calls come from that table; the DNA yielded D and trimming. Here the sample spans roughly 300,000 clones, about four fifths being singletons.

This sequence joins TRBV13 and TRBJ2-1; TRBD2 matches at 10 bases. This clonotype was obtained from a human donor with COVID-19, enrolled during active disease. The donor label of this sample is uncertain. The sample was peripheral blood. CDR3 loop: CASSTASGGGTYNEQFF. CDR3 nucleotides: TGTGCCAGCAGCACCGCTAGCGGGGGAGGAACCTACAATGAGCAGTTCTTC.